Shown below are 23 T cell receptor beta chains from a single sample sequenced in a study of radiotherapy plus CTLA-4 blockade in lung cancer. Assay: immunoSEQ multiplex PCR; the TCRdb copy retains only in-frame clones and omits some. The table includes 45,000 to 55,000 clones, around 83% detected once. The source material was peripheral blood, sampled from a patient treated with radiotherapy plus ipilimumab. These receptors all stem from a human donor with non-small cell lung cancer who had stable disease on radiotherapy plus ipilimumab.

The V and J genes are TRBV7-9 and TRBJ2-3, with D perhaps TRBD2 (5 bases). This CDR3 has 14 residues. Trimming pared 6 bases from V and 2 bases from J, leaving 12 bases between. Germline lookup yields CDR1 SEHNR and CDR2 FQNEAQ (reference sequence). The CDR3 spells CASSNSGITDTQYF. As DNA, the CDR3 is TGTGCCAGCAGTAATTCGGGAATCACAGATACGCAGTATTTT.

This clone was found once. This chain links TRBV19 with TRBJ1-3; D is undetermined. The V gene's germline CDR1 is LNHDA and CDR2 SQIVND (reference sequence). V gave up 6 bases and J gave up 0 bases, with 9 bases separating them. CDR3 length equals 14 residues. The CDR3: CASRPRDSGNTIYF. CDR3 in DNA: TGTGCCAGTAGGCCCCGGGACTCTGGAAACACCATATATTTT.

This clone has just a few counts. The chain's CDR3 is CASSQYNNEQFF. Here the CDR3 DNA reads TGCGCCAGCAGCCAGTACAACAATGAGCAGTTCTTC. This chain joins TRBV4-3 and TRBJ2-1; D uncertain. The germline V and J ends were trimmed by 3 bases and 5 bases, with 5 bases remaining between them. The CDR3 loop spans 12 amino acids. The germline gives CDR1 LGHNA, CDR2 YSLEER.

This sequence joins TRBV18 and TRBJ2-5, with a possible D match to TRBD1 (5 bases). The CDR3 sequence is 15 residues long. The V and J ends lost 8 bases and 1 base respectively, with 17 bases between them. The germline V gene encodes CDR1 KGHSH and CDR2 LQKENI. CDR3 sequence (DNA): TGTGCCAGCACCCCCGGACAACGAAGCCAAGAGACCCAGTACTTC. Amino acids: CASTPGQRSQETQYF.

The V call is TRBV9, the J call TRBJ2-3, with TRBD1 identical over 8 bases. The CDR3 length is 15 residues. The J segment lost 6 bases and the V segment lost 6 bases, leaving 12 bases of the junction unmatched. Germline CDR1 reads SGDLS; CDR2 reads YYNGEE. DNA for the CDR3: TGTGCCAGCAACCCCTCCGACAGGGGCGTCGATACGCAGTATTTT. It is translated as CASNPSDRGVDTQYF.

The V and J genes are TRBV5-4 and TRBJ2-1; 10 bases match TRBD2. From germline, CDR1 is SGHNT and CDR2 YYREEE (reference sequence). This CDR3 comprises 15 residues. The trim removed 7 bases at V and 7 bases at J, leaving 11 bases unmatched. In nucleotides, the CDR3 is TGTGCCAGCGGGCAACCGGCACTAGCGGGAAATGAGCAGTTCTTC. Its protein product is CASGQPALAGNEQFF. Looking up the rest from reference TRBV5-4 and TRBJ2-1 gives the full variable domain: ETGVTQSPTHLIKTRGQQVTLRCSSQSGHNTVSWYQQALGQGPQFIFQYYREEENGRGNFPPRFSGLQFPNYSSELNVNALELDDSALYLCASGQPALAGNEQFFGPGTRLTVL.

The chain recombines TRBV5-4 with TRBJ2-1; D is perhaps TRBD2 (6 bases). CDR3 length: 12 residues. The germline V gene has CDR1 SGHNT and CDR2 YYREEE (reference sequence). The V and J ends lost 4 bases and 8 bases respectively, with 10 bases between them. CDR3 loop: CASSPPGDEQFF. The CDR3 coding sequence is TGTGCCAGCAGCCCCCCGGGGGATGAGCAGTTCTTC.

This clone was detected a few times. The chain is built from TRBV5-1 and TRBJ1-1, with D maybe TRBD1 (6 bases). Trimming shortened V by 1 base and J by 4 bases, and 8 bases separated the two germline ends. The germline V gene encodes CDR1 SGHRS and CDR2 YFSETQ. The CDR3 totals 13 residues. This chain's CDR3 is CASSLRGGTEAFF. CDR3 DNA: TGCGCCAGCAGCTTGAGGGGGGGCACTGAAGCTTTCTTT.

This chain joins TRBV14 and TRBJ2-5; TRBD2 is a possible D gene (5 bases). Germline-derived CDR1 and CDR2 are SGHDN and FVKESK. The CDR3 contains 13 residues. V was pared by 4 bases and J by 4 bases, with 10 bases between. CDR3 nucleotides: TGTGCCAGCAGCCGCGGGTCATTAGAGACCCAGTACTTC. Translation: CASSRGSLETQYF.

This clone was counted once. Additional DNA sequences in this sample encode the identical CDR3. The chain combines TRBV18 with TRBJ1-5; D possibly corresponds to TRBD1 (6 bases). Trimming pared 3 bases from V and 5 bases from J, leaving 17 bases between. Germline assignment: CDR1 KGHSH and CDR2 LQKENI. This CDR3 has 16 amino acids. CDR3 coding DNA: TGTGCCAGCTCACCCCGGGGGGGCAGGGTGGATCAGCCCCAGCATTTT. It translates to CASSPRGGRVDQPQHF.

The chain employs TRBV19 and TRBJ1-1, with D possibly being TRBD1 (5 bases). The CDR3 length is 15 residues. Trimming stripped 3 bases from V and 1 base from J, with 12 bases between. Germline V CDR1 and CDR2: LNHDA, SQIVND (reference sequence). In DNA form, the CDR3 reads TGTGCCAGTAGTATCTATCCCGGACAGAACACTGAAGCTTTCTTT. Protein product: CASSIYPGQNTEAFF.

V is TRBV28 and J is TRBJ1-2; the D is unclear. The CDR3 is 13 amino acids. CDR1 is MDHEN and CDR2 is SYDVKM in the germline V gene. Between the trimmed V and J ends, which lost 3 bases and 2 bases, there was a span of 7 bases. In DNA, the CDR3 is TGTGCCAGCAGTTTCCTCAGGAACTATGGCTACACCTTC. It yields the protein CASSFLRNYGYTF.

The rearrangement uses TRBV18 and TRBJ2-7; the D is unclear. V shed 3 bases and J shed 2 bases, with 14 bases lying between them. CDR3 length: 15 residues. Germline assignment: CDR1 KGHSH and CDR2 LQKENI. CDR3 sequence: CASSPYGLTAYEQYF. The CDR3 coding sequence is TGTGCCAGCTCACCGTACGGGTTGACCGCCTACGAGCAGTACTTC.

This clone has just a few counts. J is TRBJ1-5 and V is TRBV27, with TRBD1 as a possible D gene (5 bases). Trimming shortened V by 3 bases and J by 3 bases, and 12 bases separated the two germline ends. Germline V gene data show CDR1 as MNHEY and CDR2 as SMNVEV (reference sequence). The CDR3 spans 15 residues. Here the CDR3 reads CASSLEGRLNQPQHF. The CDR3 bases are TGTGCCAGCAGTTTGGAGGGACGGCTCAATCAGCCCCAGCATTTT.

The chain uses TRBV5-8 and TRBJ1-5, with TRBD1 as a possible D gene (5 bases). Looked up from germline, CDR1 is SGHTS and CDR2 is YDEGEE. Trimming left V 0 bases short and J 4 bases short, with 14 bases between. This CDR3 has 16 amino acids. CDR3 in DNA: TGTGCCAGCAGCTTGGAAGGATCAGGGAAAAATCAGCCCCAGCATTTT. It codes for CASSLEGSGKNQPQHF.

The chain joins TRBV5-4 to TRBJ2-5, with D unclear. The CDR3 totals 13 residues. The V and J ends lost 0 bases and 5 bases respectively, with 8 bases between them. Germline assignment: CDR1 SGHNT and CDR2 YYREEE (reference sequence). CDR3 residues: CASSLGQYETQYF. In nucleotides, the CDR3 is TGTGCCAGCAGCTTGGGCCAGTATGAGACCCAGTACTTC.

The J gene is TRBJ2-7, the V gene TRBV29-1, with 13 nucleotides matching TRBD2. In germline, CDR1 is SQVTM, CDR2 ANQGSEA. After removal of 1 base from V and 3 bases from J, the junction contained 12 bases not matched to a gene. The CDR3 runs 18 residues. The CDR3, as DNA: TGCAGCGTTGAAGGGACTAGCGGGAGCCCCACGATCCTCTACGAGCAGTACTTC. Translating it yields CSVEGTSGSPTILYEQYF.

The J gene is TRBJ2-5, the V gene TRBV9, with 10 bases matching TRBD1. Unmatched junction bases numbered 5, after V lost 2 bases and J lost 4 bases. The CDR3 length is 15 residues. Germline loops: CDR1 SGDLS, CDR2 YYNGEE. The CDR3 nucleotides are TGTGCCAGCAGCGTGGACCGGGACAGGGGAGAGACCCAGTACTTC. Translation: CASSVDRDRGETQYF.

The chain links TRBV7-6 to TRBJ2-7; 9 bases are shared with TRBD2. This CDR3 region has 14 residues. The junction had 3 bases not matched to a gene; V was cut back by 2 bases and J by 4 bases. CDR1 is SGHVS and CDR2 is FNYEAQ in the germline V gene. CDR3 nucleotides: TGTGCCAGCAGCTTACTAGCGGGGAATTACGAGCAGTACTTC. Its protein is CASSLLAGNYEQYF.

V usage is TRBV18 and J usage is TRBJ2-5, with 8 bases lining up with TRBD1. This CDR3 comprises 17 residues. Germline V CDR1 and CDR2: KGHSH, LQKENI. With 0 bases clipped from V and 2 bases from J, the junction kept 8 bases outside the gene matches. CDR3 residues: CASSPPMGQESQETQYF. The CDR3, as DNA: TGTGCCAGCTCACCACCAATGGGACAGGAGTCTCAAGAGACCCAGTACTTC.

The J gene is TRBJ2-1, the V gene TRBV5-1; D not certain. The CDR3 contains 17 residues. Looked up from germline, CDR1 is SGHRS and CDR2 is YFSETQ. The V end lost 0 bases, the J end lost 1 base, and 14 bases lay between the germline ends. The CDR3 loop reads CASSLERLRNSYNEQFF. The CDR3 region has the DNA TGCGCCAGCAGCTTGGAGAGGTTGAGGAATTCCTACAATGAGCAGTTCTTC.

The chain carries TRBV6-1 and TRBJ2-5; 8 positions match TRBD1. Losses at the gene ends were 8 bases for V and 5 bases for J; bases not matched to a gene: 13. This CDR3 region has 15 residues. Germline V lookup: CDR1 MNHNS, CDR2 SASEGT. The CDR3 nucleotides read TGTGCCAGCCCGAAGGACAGGGTGGGACGCGAGACCCAGTACTTC. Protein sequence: CASPKDRVGRETQYF.

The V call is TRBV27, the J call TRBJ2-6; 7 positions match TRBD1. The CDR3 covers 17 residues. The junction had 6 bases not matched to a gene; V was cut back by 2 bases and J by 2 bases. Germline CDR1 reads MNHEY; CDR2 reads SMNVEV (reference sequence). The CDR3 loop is CASSLQGVWAGANVLTF. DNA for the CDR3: TGTGCCAGCAGTTTACAGGGGGTTTGGGCTGGGGCCAACGTCCTGACTTTC.